The source of this TCR beta chain is a study of post-analysis software for immune sequencing data. Study details: Disease trajectories encompassed relapsing-remitting, secondary progressive and progressive-relapsing multiple sclerosis.

Study findings and constraints: F measure clustering grouped samples strongly by preparation batch. Those with multiple sclerosis, the patient group, showed significantly lower normalized Chao1 diversity than controls.

This clonotype has just a few counts. What it binds is not known. Built from TCR beta cDNA, the libraries had unique molecular identifiers in them. Each sample of roughly 0.9 to 11 million input T cells yielded around 500,000 cDNA molecules, so each molecule approximated one T cell. TCRdb processed the PCR reads anew with MiXCR; each CDR3 protein has one entry. Of around 500,000 distinct CDR3 sequences in the sample, about a third are singletons; the top ten hold roughly 6%. This receptor was identified in a girl aged 2 to 17 with multiple sclerosis. The sequenced sample consisted of blood.

The CDR3 region has the DNA TGTGCCAGCAGTTCAACGGGACAGGGGTTTGGGGAGACCCAGTACTTC. Translated, it gives CASSSTGQGFGETQYF. The chain employs TRBV28 and TRBJ2-5, with 10 bases that match TRBD1. With 4 bases clipped from V and 5 bases from J, the junction kept 10 bases outside the gene matches. Germline V gives CDR1 MDHEN, CDR2 SYDVKM. CDR3 size: 16 residues.